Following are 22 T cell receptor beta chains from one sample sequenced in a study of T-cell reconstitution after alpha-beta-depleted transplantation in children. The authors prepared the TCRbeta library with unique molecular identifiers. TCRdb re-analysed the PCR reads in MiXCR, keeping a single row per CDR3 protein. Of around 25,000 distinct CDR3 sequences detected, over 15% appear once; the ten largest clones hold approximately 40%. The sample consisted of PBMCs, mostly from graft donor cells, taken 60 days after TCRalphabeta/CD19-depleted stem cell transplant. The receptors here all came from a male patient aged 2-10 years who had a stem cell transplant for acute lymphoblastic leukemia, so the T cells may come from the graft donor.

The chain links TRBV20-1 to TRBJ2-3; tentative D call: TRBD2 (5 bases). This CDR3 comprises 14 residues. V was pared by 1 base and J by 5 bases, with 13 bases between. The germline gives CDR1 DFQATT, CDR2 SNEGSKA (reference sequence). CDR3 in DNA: TGCAGTGCTAGAGGGCTAGCAGCCGAAGATACGCAGTATTTT. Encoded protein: CSARGLAAEDTQYF.

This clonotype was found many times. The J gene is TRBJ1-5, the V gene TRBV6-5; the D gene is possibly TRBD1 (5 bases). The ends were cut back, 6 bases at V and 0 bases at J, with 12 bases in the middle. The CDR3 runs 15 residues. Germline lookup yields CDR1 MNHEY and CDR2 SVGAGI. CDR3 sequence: CASRVRVYSNQPQHF. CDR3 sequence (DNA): TGTGCCAGCAGGGTCAGGGTTTATAGCAATCAGCCCCAGCATTTT.

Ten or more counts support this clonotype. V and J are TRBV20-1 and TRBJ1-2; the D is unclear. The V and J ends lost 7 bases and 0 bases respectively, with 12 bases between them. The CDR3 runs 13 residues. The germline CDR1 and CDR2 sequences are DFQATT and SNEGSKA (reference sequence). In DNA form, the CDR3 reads TGCAGTGGCTTAGTGGGGTCTAACTATGGCTACACCTTC. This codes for CSGLVGSNYGYTF.

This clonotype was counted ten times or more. The CDR3: CASSVDRETAGELFF. The CDR3, as DNA: TGCGCCAGCAGCGTGGACCGCGAAACCGCCGGGGAGCTGTTTTTT. The chain recombines TRBV5-1 with TRBJ2-2; D not resolved. The CDR3 has 15 residues. Between the trimmed V and J ends, which lost 4 bases and 6 bases, there was a span of 16 bases. Looked up from germline, CDR1 is SGHRS and CDR2 is YFSETQ. Full variable domain (remainder filled in from reference TRBV5-1 and TRBJ2-2): KAGVTQTPRYLIKTRGQQVTLSCSPISGHRSVSWYQQTPGQGLQFLFEYFSETQRNKGNFPGRFSGRQFSNSRSEMNVSTLELGDSALYLCASSVDRETAGELFFGEGSRLTVL.

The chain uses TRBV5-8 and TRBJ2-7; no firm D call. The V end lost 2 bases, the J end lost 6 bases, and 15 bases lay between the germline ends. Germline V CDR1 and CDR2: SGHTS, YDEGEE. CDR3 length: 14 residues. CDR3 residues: CASSLSQSVPEQYF. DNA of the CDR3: TGTGCCAGCAGCTTATCACAGTCGGTCCCCGAGCAGTACTTC.

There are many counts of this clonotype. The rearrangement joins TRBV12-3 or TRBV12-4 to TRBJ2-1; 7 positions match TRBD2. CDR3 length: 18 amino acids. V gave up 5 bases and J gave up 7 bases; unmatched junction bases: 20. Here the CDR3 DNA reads TGTGCCAGCAGTGCCGGAGGAGTGGGGACTATACCCCCTAATGAGCAGTTCTTC. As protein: CASSAGGVGTIPPNEQFF.

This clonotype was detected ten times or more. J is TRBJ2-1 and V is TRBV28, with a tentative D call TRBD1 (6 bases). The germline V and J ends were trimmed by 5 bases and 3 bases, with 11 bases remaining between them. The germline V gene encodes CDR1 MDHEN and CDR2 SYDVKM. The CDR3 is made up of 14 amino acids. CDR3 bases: TGTGCCAGCAGTCCCGCAGGGGACTACAATGAGCAGTTCTTC. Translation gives CASSPAGDYNEQFF.

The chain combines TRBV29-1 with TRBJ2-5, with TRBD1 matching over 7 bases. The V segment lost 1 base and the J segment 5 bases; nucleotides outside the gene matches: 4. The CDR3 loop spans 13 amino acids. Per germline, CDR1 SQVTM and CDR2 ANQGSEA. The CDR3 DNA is TGCAGCGTTGAAGGGCTACAGGGGGAGACCCAGTACTTC. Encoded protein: CSVEGLQGETQYF. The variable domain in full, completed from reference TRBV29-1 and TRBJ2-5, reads SAVISQKPSRDICQRGTSLTIQCQVDSQVTMMFWYRQQPGQSLTLIATANQGSEATYESGFVIDKFPISRPNLTFSTLTVSNMSPEDSSIYLCSVEGLQGETQYFGPGTRLLVL.

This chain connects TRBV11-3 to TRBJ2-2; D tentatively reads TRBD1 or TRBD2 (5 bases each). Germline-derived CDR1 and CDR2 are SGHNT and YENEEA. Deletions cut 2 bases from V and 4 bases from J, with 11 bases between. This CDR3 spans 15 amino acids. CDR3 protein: CASSLNGALTGELFF. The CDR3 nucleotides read TGTGCCAGCAGCTTAAACGGGGCCCTCACCGGGGAGCTGTTTTTT.

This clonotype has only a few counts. This chain's CDR3 is CASRRNTGTAGNTIYF. The CDR3 DNA is TGTGCCAGCAGACGGAATACCGGGACAGCAGGAAACACCATATATTTT. The chain links TRBV6-1 to TRBJ1-3, with 7 bases lining up with TRBD1. The junction had 12 bases not matched to a gene; V was cut back by 6 bases and J by 4 bases. Looked up from germline, CDR1 is MNHNS and CDR2 is SASEGT. The CDR3 consists of 16 residues.

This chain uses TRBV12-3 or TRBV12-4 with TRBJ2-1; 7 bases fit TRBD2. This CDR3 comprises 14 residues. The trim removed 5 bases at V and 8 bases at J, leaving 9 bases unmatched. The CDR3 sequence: CASSLVGGGHEQFF. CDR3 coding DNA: TGTGCCAGCAGTCTCGTTGGGGGGGGACATGAGCAGTTCTTC.

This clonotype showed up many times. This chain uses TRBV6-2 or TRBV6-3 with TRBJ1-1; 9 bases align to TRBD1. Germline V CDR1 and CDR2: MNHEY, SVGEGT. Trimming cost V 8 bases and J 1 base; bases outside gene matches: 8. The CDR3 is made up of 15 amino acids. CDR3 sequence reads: CASLDRGKENTEAFF. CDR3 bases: TGTGCCAGCCTTGACAGGGGGAAAGAGAACACTGAAGCTTTCTTT.

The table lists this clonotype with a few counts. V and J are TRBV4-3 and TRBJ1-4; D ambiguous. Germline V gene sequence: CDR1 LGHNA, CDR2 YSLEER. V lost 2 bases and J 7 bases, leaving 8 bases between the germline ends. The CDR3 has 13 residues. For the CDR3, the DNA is TGCGCCAGCAGCCAAAGTCTGGCTGAAAAACTGTTTTTT. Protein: CASSQSLAEKLFF.

The CDR3 region is CSARGPWLAGGPVDEQFF. CDR3 in DNA: TGCAGTGCTAGAGGGCCCTGGCTAGCGGGGGGGCCAGTGGATGAGCAGTTCTTC. The genes are TRBV20-1 and TRBJ2-1; 12 nucleotides agree with TRBD2. The J segment lost 8 bases and the V segment lost 1 base, leaving 15 bases of the junction unmatched. Germline V CDR1 and CDR2: DFQATT, SNEGSKA (reference sequence). The CDR3 is 18 residues long.

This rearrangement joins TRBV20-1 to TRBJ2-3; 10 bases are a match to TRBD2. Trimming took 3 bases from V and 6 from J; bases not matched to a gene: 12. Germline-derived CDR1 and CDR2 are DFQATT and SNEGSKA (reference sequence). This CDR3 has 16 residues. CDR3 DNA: TGCAGTGCTAGCGGGATAGCGGGGGGCAGGGGGGATACGCAGTATTTT. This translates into CSASGIAGGRGDTQYF.

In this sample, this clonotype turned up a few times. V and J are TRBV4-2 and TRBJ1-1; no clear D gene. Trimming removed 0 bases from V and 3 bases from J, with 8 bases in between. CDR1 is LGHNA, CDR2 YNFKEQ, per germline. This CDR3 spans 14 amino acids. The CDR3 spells CASSQDDAYTEAFF. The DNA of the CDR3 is TGTGCCAGCAGCCAAGATGACGCATACACTGAAGCTTTCTTT.

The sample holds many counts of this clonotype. CDR3: CASSYPGQGSTDTQYF. The DNA of the CDR3 is TGTGCCAGCAGTTATCCCGGACAGGGATCCACAGATACGCAGTATTTT. This chain links TRBV6-5 with TRBJ2-3; 8 bases are shared with TRBD1. The CDR3 has 16 amino acids. Germline V lookup: CDR1 MNHEY, CDR2 SVGAGI. The V gene end was trimmed by 3 bases and the J gene end by 2 bases; junction bases not matched to a gene: 7.

The DNA for the CDR3 is TGTGCCATCCAGCAGGGGGCGGACGAGCAGTACTTC. Translating it yields CAIQQGADEQYF. V and J are TRBV10-3 and TRBJ2-7; 8 bases line up with TRBD1. Germline CDR1 and CDR2: ENHRY and SYGVKD. V lost 8 bases, J lost 5 bases, and 5 bases stayed unmatched. The CDR3 is 12 residues long.

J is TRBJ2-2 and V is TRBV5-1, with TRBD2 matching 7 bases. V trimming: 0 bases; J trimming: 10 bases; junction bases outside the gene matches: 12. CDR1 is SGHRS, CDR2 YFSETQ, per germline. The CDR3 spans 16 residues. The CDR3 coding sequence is TGCGCCAGCAGCTTGGCCCTGGGGGGGAACACCTTGGAGCTGTTTTTT. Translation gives CASSLALGGNTLELFF.

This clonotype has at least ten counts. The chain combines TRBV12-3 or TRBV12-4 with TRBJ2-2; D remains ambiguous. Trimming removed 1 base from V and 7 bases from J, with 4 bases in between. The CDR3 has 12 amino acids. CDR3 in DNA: TGTGCCAGCAGTTTAGAAGGCGGGGAGCTGTTTTTT. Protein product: CASSLEGGELFF.

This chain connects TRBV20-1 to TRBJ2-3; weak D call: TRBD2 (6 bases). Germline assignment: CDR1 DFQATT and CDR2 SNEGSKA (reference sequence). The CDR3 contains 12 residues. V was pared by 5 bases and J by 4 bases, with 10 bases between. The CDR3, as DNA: TGCAGTGCTCCCCGGGAGTCAGATACGCAGTATTTT. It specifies CSAPRESDTQYF.

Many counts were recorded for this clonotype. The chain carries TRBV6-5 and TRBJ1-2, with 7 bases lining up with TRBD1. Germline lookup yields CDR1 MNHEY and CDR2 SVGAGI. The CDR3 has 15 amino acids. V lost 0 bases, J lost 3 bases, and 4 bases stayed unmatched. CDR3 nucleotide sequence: TGTGCCAGCAGTTACTCGGGAGGGACAGACTATGGCTACACCTTC. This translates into CASSYSGGTDYGYTF.